This T cell receptor (beta chain) was observed in a study of blood T cell repertoires in COVID-19 (TCRdb year 2020). Regarding the study in general: Collaborator samples came from the United States, Italy and Spain and covered acute and convalescent phases of COVID-19. Nearly every sample came with metadata listing a de-identified subject ID, COVID-19 status, age in years and sex. The material from the prospective study consisted of cDNA or gDNA derived from T cells, B-cell-depleted T cells, or PBMCs. The samples were drawn from the first 160 participants of the ongoing ImmuneRACE study and from under 1,500 subjects provided by 6 global collaborators. The repertoires were released in a freely available public database meant as a resource for research on the immune response to SARS-CoV-2. Where available, HLA class I and class II types were taken from metadata supplied by the sample provider and were not determined by assay-based typing. The dataset comprised deeply sampled blood TCRbeta repertoires from subjects exposed to, actively infected with, or recovered from COVID-19.

One collaborating source in Seattle enrolled patients while the patients were actively infected and followed the patients over time throughout the course of disease. Collaborating institutions collected whole blood in K2EDTA tubes following their own protocols. Collaborator samples were shipped for TCRbeta analysis as frozen whole blood, isolated PBMCs, or DNA extracted from either sample type. From cysteine to phenylalanine, the CDR3 is 15 amino acids long. Just the 45-base CDR3 DNA is kept, in frame starting at base 1. At the junction V is shortened by 5 bases and J by 0 bases, with 11 bases in between. The germline V gene yields SGHAT for CDR1 and FQNNGV for CDR2. TCRbeta CDR3 regions were amplified from genomic DNA using the immunoSEQ Assay, a bias-controlled multiplex PCR. Per the source publication's procedure: Nucleated cell counts per sample were estimated from amplification of reference gene primers within the assay. Sequence reads were collapsed and filtered to measure the absolute abundance of every unique TCRbeta CDR3 rearrangement. Productive Simpson clonality was computed per sample as the square root of Simpson's diversity index over productive rearrangements. Drawn from immuneACCESS, this table holds only the in-frame rearrangements with V and J called that TCRdb kept. Clones are partly lost; checked studies trace under half to an unresolved V gene and leave the rest unexplained. The D gene and trimming were derived from the DNA, and the V and J assignments and clone size from that table. In all, the sample holds 200,000 to 250,000 clones, and roughly 76% of those were seen once. Around 7.5% of the sample goes to the ten largest clones.

In regard to this clone: The antigen this receptor binds is unknown. No per-base quality is available; no much larger clone lies one base away.

What the study reported, not specific to this receptor: Clinical and demographic metadata were provided uncurated, with the amount varying by source and participant.

Sequenced: peripheral blood. Recombination linked TRBV11-2 to TRBJ1-5; TRBD1 might be the D gene, on 6 matching bases. This receptor was taken from an elderly woman with COVID-19, enrolled during active disease. The CDR3 protein: CASSLDSYSNQPQHF. The sequence in DNA is TGTGCCAGCAGCCTGGACAGTTATAGCAATCAGCCCCAGCATTTT.